The rows below give T cell receptor beta chains drawn from one sample of a study of PD-1 and CTLA-4 blockade in melanoma. The protocol was immunoSEQ multiplex PCR, while the TCRdb copy is restricted to in-frame clones and leaves out a portion. The sample records 23,000 or so clones, around 88% being singletons. The starting material was CD8+ T cells from peripheral blood, obtained before anti-PD-1 treatment. The receptors come from a human donor with melanoma. CDR3s leave out the opening cysteine and the closing phenylalanine or tryptophan.

>TRBJ2-3|TRBV27
ASGLGGRDTQY
>TRBJ1-1|TRBV6-4
ASSLRRDTEAF
>TRBJ1-2|TRBV19
ASSIRANQDYGYT
>TRBJ2-1|TRBV6-5
ASSYERGLVGQF
>TRBJ2-5|TRBV5-6
ASSLLQIEGQETQY
>TRBJ1-4|TRBV25-1
ASSDPSRKNEKLF
>TRBJ2-7|TRBV7-6
ASSASAGLYYEQY
>TRBJ2-7|TRBV28
ASSLRGRVREYEQY
>TRBJ2-1|TRBV24-1
ATSDLSSGGAEQF
>TRBJ2-7|TRBV6-1
ASSEGQGLYEQY
>TRBJ1-5|TRBV28
ASSLPPPYSNQPQH
>TRBJ1-1|TRBV5-1
ASTLSGLNTEAF
>TRBJ1-5|TRBV27
ASSLDPHQPQH
>TRBJ2-7|TRBV19
ASSHGLSYEQY
>TRBJ1-2|TRBV7-9
ASSLDDREKNYGYT
>TRBJ1-2|TRBV19
ASSMGPQVGYGYT
>TRBJ2-2|TRBV27
ASSSFGANTGELF
>TRBJ2-6|TRBV30
AWSVRGAGANVLT
>TRBJ1-2|TRBV9
ASSARADGYT
>TRBJ1-4|TRBV29-1
SVEDGEGREKLF
>TRBJ2-4|TRBV14
ASSQAGIGTPGKNIQY
>TRBJ2-2|TRBV3-1/TRBV3-2
ASGDRVGTGELF
>TRBJ1-2|TRBV13
ASSSRTIPDGYT
>TRBJ1-5|TRBV6-5
ASTRDYYQPQH
>TRBJ1-3|TRBV29-1
SVYSDRGQGNTIY
>TRBJ1-5|TRBV24-1
ATSDSGFNQPQH
>TRBJ1-3|TRBV6-1
ASSEVVGAGNTIY
>TRBJ1-1|TRBV2
ASVEGTEAF
>TRBJ2-1|TRBV2
ASGPTSGFNNEQF
>TRBJ1-1|TRBV2
ASSWDSKAEAF
>TRBJ2-5|TRBV6-5
ASEGWTEQETQY
>TRBJ2-2|TRBV2
ASSGTSGGRDGELF
>TRBJ2-3|TRBV6-2/TRBV6-3
ASSYRAGDTQY
>TRBJ2-1|TRBV29-1
SVENVVIYNEQF
>TRBJ2-4|TRBV7-9
ASSPERGKTKNIQY
>TRBJ1-1|TRBV5-1
ASRITGTGDTEAF
>TRBJ2-7|TRBV6-1
ASSERDYYYEQY
>TRBJ2-7|TRBV19
ASSPGTVGYEQY
>TRBJ2-7|TRBV11-2
ASSPAGRPYEQY
>TRBJ2-7|TRBV28
ASSGAGTGIYEQY
>TRBJ2-6|TRBV6-2/TRBV6-3
ASSGTGSSGANVLT
>TRBJ1-6|TRBV27
ASSWTGDSPLH
>TRBJ2-2|TRBV5-1
ASKQAGTNTGELF
>TRBJ2-1|TRBV13
ASSFWAGEVEQF
>TRBJ2-7|TRBV11-2
ASSLGASRWYEQY
>TRBJ2-2|TRBV5-4
ASSLGLAGELF
>TRBJ1-2|TRBV10-3
AISSNYGYT
>TRBJ2-5|TRBV5-1
ASSFPGLAGGKETQY
>.|TRBV2
ASSFQDRGYYEQY
>TRBJ2-2|TRBV9
ASSGRVGELF
>TRBJ1-1|TRBV28
ASSLILTGSLSEAF
>TRBJ2-7|TRBV27
ASSLSGREQY
>TRBJ1-1|TRBV6-2/TRBV6-3
ASSSTGVEAF
>TRBJ1-2|TRBV29-1
SVEDPNYGYT
>TRBJ1-1|TRBV2
ASRAGPMSGDTEAF
>TRBJ2-2|TRBV7-6
ASSLEGGLNTGELF
>TRBJ2-4|TRBV5-8
ASSFPQGEG
>TRBJ2-7|TRBV6-5
ASRLGGAGSYEQY
>TRBJ2-6|TRBV2
AIYPFSGANVLT